A selection of T cell receptor beta chains follows, all from one sample in a study of identical twins. TCRdb re-called the 5' RACE reads with MiXCR, one entry per CDR3 protein. Among around 1.7 million distinct CDR3 sequences listed, about 31% were seen once. The source material was cord blood. Receptor source: a newborn girl in good health. CDR3s leave out the opening cysteine and the closing phenylalanine or tryptophan.

v_gene	j_gene	CDR3aa
TRBV5-6	TRBJ1-2	ASSLVLTGGYGYT
TRBV5-1	TRBJ1-1	ASSLLGGPEAF
TRBV7-2	TRBJ2-1	ASSPSNLAGDPYNEQF
TRBV20-1	TRBJ1-2	SAKRGYGYT
TRBV10-3	TRBJ2-3	AISEPTGGPDTQY
TRBV7-9	TRBJ2-7	ASSSRDNDYEQY
TRBV2	TRBJ2-1	ASRVPDEQF
TRBV9	TRBJ2-1	ASSVQGLINGQF
TRBV12-3/TRBV12-4	TRBJ2-4	ASSTGTSGIIQY
TRBV27	TRBJ1-2	ASSLAGRRNGYT
TRBV20-1	TRBJ2-1	SAYGTSSLSYEQF
TRBV7-9	TRBJ2-1	ASSPTGPREGEQF
TRBV14	TRBJ1-4	ASSPTVKANEKLF
TRBV27	TRBJ1-2	ASRAGIYGYT
TRBV5-4	TRBJ2-7	ANSYTGTGYEQY
TRBV20-1	TRBJ1-1	SARGGAGDTEAF
TRBV29-1	TRBJ1-1	SDAGRGGTEAF
TRBV28	TRBJ2-7	ASSSMGTTYYEQY
TRBV5-1	TRBJ2-1	ASSFPPGLADNEQF
TRBV20-1	TRBJ2-3	SASLAGGPADTQY
TRBV13	TRBJ1-1	ASSFGVERGAF
TRBV7-6	TRBJ2-3	ASSLLSGRSTDTQY
TRBV20-1	TRBJ1-2	SAYSSNYGYT
TRBV5-1	TRBJ2-5	ASSLTVVGAQETQY
TRBV27	TRBJ2-5	ASSPKKTGPGLGPQAQY
TRBV27	TRBJ1-3	ASSSTPIVGSGNTIY
TRBV20-1	TRBJ1-5	SADRGHDQPQH
TRBV7-2	TRBJ2-3	ASSLKSGLPRGTDTQY
TRBV6-2/TRBV6-3	TRBJ2-1	ASRSGTSPSNEQF
TRBV24-1	TRBJ2-1	ATSDPGGGTEQF
TRBV27	TRBJ1-5	ASSVMSGYNQPQH
TRBV5-1	TRBJ2-1	ASSLYFAGVRQDNEQF
TRBV12-3/TRBV12-4	TRBJ2-3	ASSLDREVPQY
TRBV2	TRBJ2-3	ASERRGQGDTQY
TRBV7-9	TRBJ2-3	ASSWTPSGLTDTQY
TRBV2	TRBJ1-5	ASRDRGLGYNQPQH
TRBV29-1	TRBJ1-2	SVEDPGRPNYGYT
TRBV6-1	TRBJ1-5	ASSEYPQSNQPQH
TRBV14	TRBJ2-1	ASSQVSEYNEQF
TRBV6-6	TRBJ2-3	ASSRGLAFGDTQY
TRBV2	TRBJ2-2	ASSVLAGVGELF